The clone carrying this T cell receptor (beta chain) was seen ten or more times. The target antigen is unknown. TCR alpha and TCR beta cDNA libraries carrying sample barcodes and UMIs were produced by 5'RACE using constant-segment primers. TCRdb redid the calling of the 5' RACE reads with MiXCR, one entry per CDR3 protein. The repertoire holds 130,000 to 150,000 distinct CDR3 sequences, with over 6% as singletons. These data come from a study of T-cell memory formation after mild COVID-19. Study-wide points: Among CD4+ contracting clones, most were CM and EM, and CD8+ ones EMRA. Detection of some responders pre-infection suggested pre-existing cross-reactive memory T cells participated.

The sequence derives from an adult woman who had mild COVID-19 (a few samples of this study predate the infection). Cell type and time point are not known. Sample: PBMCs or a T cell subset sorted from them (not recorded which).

CDR3 protein: CSARVGATNEKLFF. DNA of the CDR3: TGCAGTGCTAGAGTGGGGGCTACTAATGAAAAACTGTTTTTT. The rearrangement joins TRBV20-1 to TRBJ1-4, with D tentatively TRBD1 (6 bases). The CDR3 is 14 residues long. CDR1 and CDR2 from the germline V gene are DFQATT and SNEGSKA (reference sequence). V gave up 1 base and J gave up 2 bases, with 8 bases separating them.